Shown below are 28 T cell receptor beta chains from a single sample sequenced in a study of blood T cells in healthy people across ages. A second PCR, run for about 7 to 11 cycles, used a sample-barcoded 5' primer plus a J-beta primer mix. TCRdb re-analysed the 5' RACE reads in MiXCR, keeping a single row per CDR3 protein. The sample lists around 1,000,000 distinct CDR3 sequences, about 25% occurring once. These data are also associated with another study on T cells of mothers and their children.

The source material was blood. These receptors were taken from a girl aged 2-10 years in good health.

The chain joins TRBV5-5 to TRBJ2-1; 8 bases are a match to TRBD1. Germline trimming cut 1 base from V and 5 bases from J; bases unmatched to any gene: 5. The CDR3 runs to 15 residues. Germline CDR1 and CDR2: SGHKS and YYEKEE (reference sequence). In nucleotides, the CDR3 is TGTGCCAGCAGCTTGTTGACAGGGGTAAACAATGAGCAGTTCTTC. The encoded protein is CASSLLTGVNNEQFF.

This clonotype showed up just a few times. The CDR3: CASSLALFDGYTF. DNA of the CDR3: TGCGCCAGCAGCTTGGCCCTGTTCGATGGCTACACCTTC. The chain employs TRBV5-1 and TRBJ1-2; no clear D gene. From germline, CDR1 is SGHRS and CDR2 YFSETQ. This CDR3 is 13 amino acids long. V lost 0 bases and J 6 bases, leaving 9 bases between the germline ends.

The rearrangement uses TRBV27 and TRBJ1-1; 7 bases fit TRBD1. V was pared by 6 bases and J by 0 bases, with 7 bases of the junction left unmatched. This CDR3 comprises 15 residues. CDR1 and CDR2 (germline): MNHEY, SMNVEV (reference sequence). CDR3 sequence reads: CASSPLGQMNTEAFF. The CDR3 coding sequence is TGTGCCAGCAGCCCGCTGGGACAGATGAACACTGAAGCTTTCTTT.

This clonotype has just a few counts. The CDR3 DNA is TGTGCCAGCGGGCGGGATCGTGGTGAAGCCGGGGAGCTGTTTTTT. Protein: CASGRDRGEAGELFF. The rearrangement uses TRBV5-5 and TRBJ2-2, with TRBD2 as a possible D gene (6 bases). From germline, CDR1 is SGHKS and CDR2 YYEKEE (reference sequence). The CDR3 is 15 residues long. The V end was cut by 7 bases, the J end by 6 bases, with 19 bases between.

In its sample, this clonotype was seen a few times. The chain uses TRBV11-2 and TRBJ2-1; possibly TRBD2 for D (5 bases). This CDR3 spans 14 amino acids. Trimming took 4 bases from V and 5 from J, leaving 12 bases between them. Germline lookup yields CDR1 SGHAT and CDR2 FQNNGV. CDR3 in DNA: TGTGCCAGCAGCTCTTTCGGGGTGGACAATGAGCAGTTCTTC. This translates into CASSSFGVDNEQFF.

This clonotype was counted at least ten times. The rearrangement uses TRBV20-1 and TRBJ2-5; D call uncertain. The DNA end lines up better with TRBJ2-7; the J call may be wrong. CDR1 and CDR2 from the germline V gene are DFQATT and SNEGSKA (reference sequence). CDR3 length: 13 amino acids. The CDR3 sequence: CSARPRSSYEQYF. CDR3 nucleotides: TGCAGTGCTAGGCCACGGAGCTCCTACGAGCAGTACTTC.

The gene calls are TRBV20-1 and TRBJ2-1, with TRBD2 matching 12 bases. The germline CDR1 and CDR2 sequences are DFQATT and SNEGSKA (reference sequence). V was clipped by 1 base and J by 6 bases; unmatched bases: 4. The CDR3 loop spans 15 amino acids. The CDR3 is CSARAGTSGSNEQFF. In nucleotides, the CDR3 is TGCAGTGCTAGAGCCGGGACTAGCGGGTCCAATGAGCAGTTCTTC.

The rearrangement uses TRBV6-1 and TRBJ2-4, with D possibly TRBD1 on 6 matching bases. Germline V gene sequence: CDR1 MNHNS, CDR2 SASEGT. With 6 bases removed from V and 3 bases from J, the gap between germline ends came to 9 bases. This CDR3 is 13 amino acids long. CDR3 DNA sequence: TGTGCCAGCAGACAGGGCGGCAAAAACATTCAGTACTTC. It yields the protein CASRQGGKNIQYF.

This chain uses TRBV5-1 with TRBJ2-5; D uncertain. The germline gives CDR1 SGHRS, CDR2 YFSETQ. The CDR3 covers 16 residues. V lost 0 bases and J lost 5, with 17 bases in between. The CDR3 is CASSLGTRIKAETQYF. CDR3 nucleotides: TGCGCCAGCAGCTTGGGAACACGTATCAAAGCGGAGACCCAGTACTTC. The variable domain in full, with the rest retrieved from reference TRBV5-1 and TRBJ2-5, is KAGVTQTPRYLIKTRGQQVTLSCSPISGHRSVSWYQQTPGQGLQFLFEYFSETQRNKGNFPGRFSGRQFSNSRSEMNVSTLELGDSALYLCASSLGTRIKAETQYFGPGTRLLVL.

This chain connects TRBV28 to TRBJ2-1; D call uncertain. V dropped 5 bases and J dropped 2 bases, with 10 bases sitting between them. This CDR3 contains 14 residues. CDR1 and CDR2 (germline): MDHEN, SYDVKM. CDR3 DNA sequence: TGTGCCAGCAGTAGTTTAGTTGCCTACAATGAGCAGTTCTTC. Translation gives CASSSLVAYNEQFF.

The rearrangement uses TRBV7-9 and TRBJ1-4, with 7 bases fitting TRBD1. The CDR3 is 19 amino acids. The junction had 28 bases not matched to a gene; V was cut back by 6 bases and J by 12 bases. CDR1 and CDR2 from the germline V gene are SEHNR and FQNEAQ (reference sequence). The CDR3 DNA reads as TGTGCCAGCAGTGGGACCGGGGACAGATCACCCTTTCGGGGGTTAGAACTGTTTTTT. Translation gives CASSGTGDRSPFRGLELFF. Together with reference TRBV7-9 and TRBJ1-4, the CDR3 gives the full variable domain: DTGVSQNPRHKITKRGQNVTFRCDPISEHNRLYWYRQTLGQGPEFLTYFQNEAQLEKSRLLSDRFSAERPKGSFSTLEIQRTEQGDSAMYLCASSGTGDRSPFRGLELFFGSGTQLSVL.

This chain uses TRBV6-5 with TRBJ1-1; 12 positions match TRBD1. CDR1 and CDR2 from the germline V gene are MNHEY and SVGAGI. There are 15 residues in the CDR3. J lost 5 bases, V lost 7 bases, and 8 bases had no gene match. CDR3 DNA: TGTGCCAGCACCCAAGGGACAGGGGGCAGGACTGAAGCTTTCTTT. Translating it yields CASTQGTGGRTEAFF.

The table lists this clonotype with many counts. The CDR3 coding sequence is TGTGCCTCCGGGGGGGGCACAGATACGCAGTATTTT. The encoded protein is CASGGGTDTQYF. V and J are TRBV10-3 and TRBJ2-3, with 8 bases matching TRBD2. The CDR3 is made up of 12 amino acids. With V trimmed by 11 bases and J by 1 base, 2 bases remained unmatched. Looked up from germline, CDR1 is ENHRY and CDR2 is SYGVKD.

This clonotype turned up a few times. The chain joins TRBV28 to TRBJ2-5; 8 bases fit TRBD2. The better agreement between TRBJ2-1 and the DNA end casts doubt on the J call. Germline CDR1 is MDHEN and CDR2 is SYDVKM. CDR3 length: 16 residues. This CDR3 reads CASSLAAGGRGDEQFF. Written as DNA, the CDR3 is TGTGCCAGCAGTTTAGCGGCGGGAGGCCGGGGGGATGAGCAGTTCTTC.

V and J are TRBV6-5 and TRBJ2-7; D unclear. Trimming stripped 5 bases from V and 3 bases from J, with 8 bases between. This CDR3 spans 12 amino acids. CDR1 is MNHEY, CDR2 SVGAGI, per germline. This CDR3 reads CASSKLGYEQYF. The CDR3, as DNA: TGTGCCAGCAGTAAACTTGGCTACGAGCAGTACTTC.

This clonotype was seen more than once but under ten times. This rearrangement joins TRBV29-1 to TRBJ2-1; D is possibly TRBD2 (6 bases). The J call is uncertain, as TRBJ2-7 better fits the DNA end. CDR1 and CDR2 from the germline V gene are SQVTM and ANQGSEA. CDR3 length: 9 amino acids. CDR3 sequence: CSPGGEQYF. For the CDR3, the DNA is TGCAGCCCCGGGGGCGAGCAGTACTTC.

V and J are TRBV12-3 or TRBV12-4 and TRBJ1-5; possible D gene TRBD1, 6 bases. V was cut by 5 bases and J by 9 bases, with 14 bases left in between. CDR3 length equals 13 residues. As DNA, the CDR3 is TGTGCCAGCAGTCCCAGGGGAGTGGGGCCCCAGCATTTT. Amino acids: CASSPRGVGPQHF.

The J gene is TRBJ2-7, the V gene TRBV7-2; 7 positions match TRBD1. V was pared by 4 bases and J by 3 bases, with 6 bases of the junction left unmatched. Germline loops: CDR1 SGHTA, CDR2 FQGNSA. The CDR3 totals 14 residues. CDR3 in DNA: TGTGCCAGCAGCTCCACAGGGGTTGGCTACGAGCAGTACTTC. Translation gives CASSSTGVGYEQYF.

This clonotype was found a few times. This chain links TRBV3-1 with TRBJ1-4; tentative D call: TRBD1 (6 bases). Trimming shortened V by 0 bases and J by 6 bases, and 14 bases separated the two germline ends. This CDR3 region has 16 residues. The germline V gene has CDR1 LGHDT and CDR2 YNNKEL (reference sequence). The CDR3 reads CASSQDRGWRDEKLFF. The CDR3, as DNA: TGTGCCAGCAGCCAAGATAGGGGGTGGCGTGATGAAAAACTGTTTTTT.

The chain uses TRBV29-1 and TRBJ1-1, with D possibly TRBD1 on 6 matching bases. V was cut by 4 bases and J by 8 bases, with 14 bases left in between. This CDR3 contains 12 residues. Germline V gene data show CDR1 as SQVTM and CDR2 as ANQGSEA. CDR3 in DNA: TGCAGCGTTGTAGGGGGGGATATAGAAGCTTTCTTT. Its translation: CSVVGGDIEAFF.

The V call is TRBV4-1, the J call TRBJ2-7; 13 nucleotides match TRBD2. CDR1 is MGHRA, CDR2 YSYEKL, per germline. Trimming took 1 base from V and 7 from J; bases not matched to a gene: 10. The CDR3 has 17 residues. The CDR3 spells CASSQGWTSGSMGEQYF. The CDR3 nucleotides are TGCGCCAGCAGCCAAGGATGGACTAGCGGGAGTATGGGGGAGCAGTACTTC.

This clonotype was seen a handful of times. The chain carries TRBV7-3 and TRBJ2-5; D assignment may be TRBD1 or TRBD2 (8 bases each). This CDR3 region has 15 residues. Germline lookup yields CDR1 SGHTA and CDR2 FQGTGA. V was pared by 5 bases and J by 4 bases, with 17 bases between. The CDR3 spells CASSPGGTGLETQYF. CDR3 sequence (DNA): TGTGCCAGCAGCCCGGGGGGGACAGGCCTAGAGACCCAGTACTTC.

Here the CDR3 DNA reads TGTGCCAGCAGCCTCCCGGGACTAAGCCCGTATTTT. Its translation is CASSLPGLSPYF. This chain links TRBV7-2 with TRBJ2-3, with 7 bases identical to TRBD2. CDR1 SGHTA and CDR2 FQGNSA come from the germline V gene. V lost 5 bases to trimming and J lost 14 bases; unmatched junction nucleotides: 10. The CDR3 sequence is 12 residues long. The entire variable domain, with the rest obtained from reference TRBV7-2 and TRBJ2-3, is as follows: GAGVSQSPSNKVTEKGKDVELRCDPISGHTALYWYRQSLGQGLEFLIYFQGNSAPDKSGLPSDRFSAERTGGSVSTLTIQRTQQEDSAVYLCASSLPGLSPYFGPGTRLTVL.

This clonotype was counted only a few times. This chain connects TRBV20-1 to TRBJ1-1, with D uncertain. The CDR3 covers 12 residues. V was shortened by 4 bases and J by 6 bases, with 12 bases between the two germline ends. Germline-derived CDR1 and CDR2 are DFQATT and SNEGSKA (reference sequence). Here the CDR3 DNA reads TGCAGTGCTAAATTCTTACGTGCTGAAGCTTTCTTT. Translation: CSAKFLRAEAFF.

This clonotype was recorded a few times. CDR3 in DNA: TGTGCCACCAGCAGAGACCCTTCTGGTCTTTACGAGCAGTACTTC. Its translation: CATSRDPSGLYEQYF. This chain links TRBV15 with TRBJ2-7, with D hard to call. Germline CDR1 reads LNHNV; CDR2 reads YYDKDF (reference sequence). This CDR3 has 15 amino acids. Trimming left V 0 bases short and J 4 bases short, with 13 bases between.

This clonotype was observed a few times. This rearrangement joins TRBV7-6 to TRBJ2-5, with TRBD2 matching over 9 bases. The V and J ends lost 5 bases and 2 bases, in that order; junction bases with no gene match: 9. CDR1 SGHVS and CDR2 FNYEAQ come from the germline V gene. The CDR3 consists of 16 residues. CDR3 sequence (DNA): TGTGCCAGCAGCCAAAAGCGGGGGGAAGTACAAGAGACCCAGTACTTC. It codes for CASSQKRGEVQETQYF.

There are a few counts of this clonotype. The rearrangement joins TRBV11-2 to TRBJ2-1; D unresolved. This CDR3 is 12 amino acids long. The V end was cut by 5 bases, the J end by 8 bases, with 10 bases between. Germline lookup yields CDR1 SGHAT and CDR2 FQNNGV. CDR3 region: CASSPTIHEQFF. The DNA of the CDR3 is TGTGCCAGCAGCCCAACGATCCATGAGCAGTTCTTC.

The chain employs TRBV28 and TRBJ2-1; D is ambiguous. The J call is doubtful: the DNA matches TRBJ2-7 better. This CDR3 spans 15 amino acids. Looked up from germline, CDR1 is MDHEN and CDR2 is SYDVKM. CDR3 amino acids: CASSQEAIRSYEQYF. The CDR3, as DNA: TGTGCCAGCAGCCAAGAAGCAATCCGCTCCTACGAGCAGTACTTC.